Presented here are 26 T cell receptor beta chains from one specimen sequenced in a study of human T cells and chemical hapten exposure. TCRdb used MiXCR to reprocess the RACE reads, holding one entry per CDR3 protein. Of fewer than 95,000 distinct CDR3 sequences listed, about 10% are singletons. As for time point: patch test 1, 2 weeks after DPC sensitization. Noted treatment: therapeutic diphenylcyclopropenone sensitization with weekly scalp DPC. The sample in question was whole blood, obtained in connection with sensitization to the hapten diphenylcyclopropenone (DPC). The receptors were sampled from a man in his forties or fifties with alopecia areata. Some clones in this sample may be carry-over from other donors' samples.

The chain couples TRBV6-2 or TRBV6-3 to TRBJ2-5; D remains unclear. Germline V gene sequence: CDR1 MNHEY, CDR2 SVGEGT. The CDR3 sequence is 11 residues long. V lost 7 bases and J lost 4, with 7 bases in between. The CDR3 DNA reads as TGTGCCAGCACAAGCGCAGAGACCCAGTACTTC. As protein: CASTSAETQYF.

The gene calls are TRBV10-3 and TRBJ2-3, with D possibly being TRBD2 (5 bases). V gave up 2 bases and J gave up 6 bases, with 6 bases separating them. CDR3 size: 12 residues. Germline CDR1 and CDR2: ENHRY and SYGVKD. The CDR3 sequence: CAISEGGDTQYF. The CDR3 DNA reads TGTGCCATCAGTGAGGGAGGTGATACGCAGTATTTT.

At least ten counts were recorded for this clonotype. The chain recombines TRBV18 with TRBJ1-2; D unresolved. Germline values: CDR1 KGHSH, CDR2 LQKENI. This CDR3 region has 13 residues. Trimming removed 3 bases from V and 0 bases from J, with 5 bases in between. The CDR3 region is CASSPGANYGYTF. DNA of the CDR3: TGTGCCAGCTCACCGGGCGCTAACTATGGCTACACCTTC.

The J gene is TRBJ1-1, the V gene TRBV30, with D perhaps matching TRBD1 (5 bases). CDR1 is GTSNPN, CDR2 SVGIG, per germline (reference sequence). The CDR3 runs 12 residues. CDR3 amino acids: CTALTGNTEAFF. The CDR3 DNA reads as TGTACCGCTCTCACAGGGAACACTGAAGCTTTCTTT.

The sample holds many counts of this clonotype. The V call is TRBV20-1, the J call TRBJ2-1, with TRBD2 matching over 10 bases. In germline, CDR1 is DFQATT, CDR2 SNEGSKA (reference sequence). This CDR3 comprises 15 residues. Losses at the gene ends were 3 bases for V and 8 bases for J; bases not matched to a gene: 10. The DNA for the CDR3 is TGCAGTGCTAGGGAAGCGGGAGGGCCCTTTGATGAGCAGTTCTTC. Translating it yields CSAREAGGPFDEQFF.

This clonotype has only a few counts. The chain joins TRBV6-2 or TRBV6-3 to TRBJ2-7; TRBD2 matches at 14 bases. The trim removed 6 bases at V and 3 bases at J, leaving 4 bases unmatched. The CDR3 covers 15 residues. Germline V gives CDR1 MNHEY, CDR2 SVGEGT. The CDR3 protein is CASRGLAGGSYEQYV. The CDR3 nucleotides are TGTGCCAGCAGAGGACTAGCGGGAGGCAGCTACGAGCAGTACGTC.

This clonotype was seen a few times. The genes are TRBV6-1 and TRBJ2-7; a weak D match, TRBD1 (6 bases). Trimming took 5 bases from V and 2 from J, leaving 10 bases between them. CDR3 length: 13 residues. Germline CDR1 and CDR2: MNHNS and SASEGT. CDR3 sequence (DNA): TGTGCCAGCAGTAGGGACAAGACCTACGAGCAGTACGTC. Protein product: CASSRDKTYEQYV.

Comment on this clonotype: This may be a read error, as it is one base from a much larger clone. This chain uses TRBV27 with TRBJ1-6, with D possibly being TRBD1 (5 bases). Germline-derived CDR1 and CDR2 are MNHEY and SMNVEV (reference sequence). The CDR3 covers 16 residues. CDR3 DNA sequence: TGTGCCAGCAGTTTATATCCAGGGAGCAATAATTCACCCCTCAACTTT. It specifies CASSLYPGSNNSPLNF.

Only a few counts were recorded for this clonotype. V usage is TRBV18 and J usage is TRBJ1-1; the D is unclear. The CDR3 consists of 15 residues. Germline assignment: CDR1 KGHSH and CDR2 LQKENI. V lost 0 bases and J lost 4, with 12 bases in between. CDR3 residues: CASSPPTGSVTEAFF. The CDR3 nucleotides are TGTGCCAGCTCACCACCAACGGGGTCCGTCACTGAAGCTTTCTTT.

The V and J genes are TRBV6-5 and TRBJ2-3; 10 positions agree with TRBD2. Germline V gives CDR1 MNHEY, CDR2 SVGAGI. The CDR3 sequence is 17 residues long. The J segment lost 2 bases and the V segment lost 0 bases, leaving 5 bases of the junction unmatched. CDR3 sequence: CASSYSASGRPTDTQYF. In DNA form, the CDR3 reads TGTGCCAGCAGTTACTCGGCTAGCGGGAGACCCACAGATACGCAGTATTTT.

This clonotype was counted ten times or more. The J gene is TRBJ1-4, the V gene TRBV6-6; D not certain. The ends were cut back, 2 bases at V and 2 bases at J, with 6 bases in the middle. The CDR3 length is 14 residues. Germline CDR1 reads MNHNY; CDR2 reads SVGAGI (reference sequence). This CDR3 reads CASSYGQTNEKLFF. The CDR3 coding sequence is TGTGCCAGCAGTTACGGTCAGACTAATGAAAAACTGTTTTTT.

A remark on this clonotype: One base away lies a much larger clone, so this may be a sequencing read error. The chain has TRBV20-1 and TRBJ1-2; D perhaps matches TRBD1 (5 bases). Trimming pared 1 base from V and 12 bases from J, leaving 15 bases between. CDR1 is DFQATT, CDR2 SNEGSKA, per germline (reference sequence). CDR3 length equals 12 residues. The CDR3: CSARAAGVGHTF. In nucleotides, the CDR3 is TGCAGTGCTAGAGCCGCGGGGGTCGGCCACACCTTC.

This clonotype was observed at least ten times. V is TRBV7-2 and J is TRBJ2-3; 12 positions match TRBD2. CDR3 length equals 15 residues. The germline V gene has CDR1 SGHTA and CDR2 FQGNSA. The ends lost 4 bases at V and 6 bases at J; junction bases unmatched: 5. In DNA, the CDR3 is TGTGCCAGCAGCTGGACTAGCGGGACACCCGATACGCAGTATTTT. This codes for CASSWTSGTPDTQYF.

The V gene is TRBV4-2, the J gene TRBJ2-1; 11 bases map to TRBD2. V was pared by 0 bases and J by 4 bases, with 2 bases of the junction left unmatched. Germline V CDR1 and CDR2: LGHNA, YNFKEQ. The CDR3 consists of 16 residues. This chain's CDR3 is CASSQDRLAGYNEQFF. The CDR3 coding sequence is TGTGCCAGCAGCCAAGATCGACTAGCGGGATACAATGAGCAGTTCTTC.

This clonotype has more than one count but fewer than ten. The chain carries TRBV7-2 and TRBJ2-3; the match to TRBD2 covers 11 bases. The CDR3 consists of 18 residues. Per the germline V gene, CDR1 is SGHTA and CDR2 is FQGNSA. The J segment lost 0 bases and the V segment lost 5 bases, leaving 10 bases of the junction unmatched. Here the CDR3 reads CASSSRGSGRVSTDTQYF. CDR3 sequence (DNA): TGTGCCAGCAGCAGCCGTGGTAGCGGGAGGGTTAGCACAGATACGCAGTATTTT.

This clonotype was observed a handful of times. The chain carries TRBV24-1 and TRBJ2-7; 7 positions agree with TRBD2. This CDR3 spans 14 amino acids. After removal of 2 bases from V and 7 bases from J, the junction contained 7 bases not matched to a gene. CDR1 and CDR2 from the germline V gene are KGHDR and SFDVKD. CDR3 amino acids: CATSDSGRRGEQYF. The CDR3 DNA sequence: TGTGCCACCAGTGATTCCGGGAGGCGCGGGGAGCAGTACTTC.

This clonotype showed up just a few times. The V and J genes are TRBV2 and TRBJ2-2, with 7 nucleotides matching TRBD2. With V trimmed by 3 bases and J by 7 bases, 5 bases remained unmatched. Per germline, CDR1 SNHLY and CDR2 FYNNEI. CDR3 length equals 14 residues. The CDR3 sequence is CASSELRENGELFF. The CDR3 region has the DNA TGTGCCAGCAGTGAGTTGCGGGAGAACGGGGAGCTGTTTTTT. Looking up the rest from reference TRBV2 and TRBJ2-2 gives the full variable domain: EPEVTQTPSHQVTQMGQEVILRCVPISNHLYFYWYRQILGQKVEFLVSFYNNEISEKSEIFDDQFSVERPDGSNFTLKIRSTKLEDSAMYFCASSELRENGELFFGEGSRLTVL.

The chain carries TRBV28 and TRBJ1-1; D might be TRBD1 (6 bases). V was trimmed by 5 bases and J by 3 bases, leaving 16 bases between them. Germline V CDR1 and CDR2: MDHEN, SYDVKM. The CDR3 loop spans 15 amino acids. The CDR3 protein is CASSQITGSDTEAFF. The CDR3 DNA is TGTGCCAGCAGTCAAATAACAGGGTCGGACACTGAAGCTTTCTTT.

The V gene is TRBV27, the J gene TRBJ2-5; 10 bases are a match to TRBD2. The junction had 2 bases not matched to a gene; V was cut back by 0 bases and J by 4 bases. The CDR3 spans 15 residues. CDR1 and CDR2 from the germline V gene are MNHEY and SMNVEV (reference sequence). The CDR3 nucleotides read TGTGCCAGCAGTTTATCGATAGCGGGAGGAGAGACCCAGTACTTC. Amino acids: CASSLSIAGGETQYF.

Of note for this clonotype: One junction end disagrees with the germline gene, perhaps due to a read error. The CDR3 sequence is CSARDQAGTLVTDMQYF. The CDR3, as DNA: TGCAGTGCTAGAGACCAGGCTGGGACTCTTGTCACAGATATGCAGTATTTT. The gene calls are TRBV20-1 and TRBJ2-3; D perhaps matches TRBD2 (6 bases). Germline CDR1 and CDR2: DFQATT and SNEGSKA (reference sequence). CDR3 length equals 17 residues.

This clonotype came up a few times. The chain employs TRBV5-1 and TRBJ2-7; D possibly corresponds to TRBD1 (5 bases). The CDR3 totals 16 residues. Trimming took 0 bases from V and 5 from J, leaving 18 bases between them. Germline values: CDR1 SGHRS, CDR2 YFSETQ. The CDR3 loop is CASSLAFVRESHEQYF. DNA of the CDR3: TGCGCCAGCAGCTTGGCGTTTGTCAGGGAATCGCACGAGCAGTACTTC.

The sample holds a few counts of this clonotype. V usage is TRBV18 and J usage is TRBJ2-3; 7 bases map to TRBD2. Unmatched junction bases numbered 8, after V lost 5 bases and J lost 6 bases. This CDR3 has 14 residues. CDR1 and CDR2 from the germline V gene are KGHSH and LQKENI. The CDR3 sequence is CASSSLAGADTQYF. CDR3 bases: TGTGCCAGCTCATCCCTGGCGGGAGCCGATACGCAGTATTTT.

This clonotype was seen only once. This chain joins TRBV21-1 and TRBJ2-1; the DNA was not compared with TRBD1, the D call given in the table. TRBV21-1 is noted as a pseudogene. The CDR3 is made up of 19 amino acids. CDR3 coding DNA: TGTGCCAGCAGCGAATACGTCCTGGTACCGGGAACCTCCTACAATGAGCAGTTCTTC. Translating it yields CASSEYVLVPGTSYNEQFF.

The chain employs TRBV5-4 and TRBJ2-7; D may be TRBD2 (6 bases). Germline values: CDR1 SGHNT, CDR2 YYREEE (reference sequence). V was cut by 4 bases and J by 5 bases, with 16 bases left in between. The CDR3 contains 14 residues. CDR3 coding DNA: TGTGCCAGCAGCCGACAACTAGCACCCCACGAGCAGTACTTC. Its translation: CASSRQLAPHEQYF. The whole variable domain, filled in from reference TRBV5-4 and TRBJ2-7, reads ETGVTQSPTHLIKTRGQQVTLRCSSQSGHNTVSWYQQALGQGPQFIFQYYREEENGRGNFPPRFSGLQFPNYSSELNVNALELDDSALYLCASSRQLAPHEQYFGPGTRLTVT.

This clonotype has just a few counts. V and J are TRBV29-1 and TRBJ1-3; D ambiguous. The germline V gene encodes CDR1 SQVTM and CDR2 ANQGSEA. This CDR3 region has 12 residues. Trimming removed 7 bases at V and 0 bases at J, with 7 bases between. CDR3 DNA: TGCAGCGCCGTCCACTCTGGAAACACCATATATTTT. It yields the protein CSAVHSGNTIYF.

The V call is TRBV20-1, the J call TRBJ2-3, with TRBD2 matching 13 bases. CDR1 DFQATT and CDR2 SNEGSKA come from the germline V gene (reference sequence). The CDR3 has 16 amino acids. Trimming took 6 bases from V and 2 from J; bases not matched to a gene: 8. CDR3: CSADFGLAGATDTQYF. CDR3 coding DNA: TGCAGTGCGGATTTTGGACTAGCGGGGGCCACAGATACGCAGTATTTT.